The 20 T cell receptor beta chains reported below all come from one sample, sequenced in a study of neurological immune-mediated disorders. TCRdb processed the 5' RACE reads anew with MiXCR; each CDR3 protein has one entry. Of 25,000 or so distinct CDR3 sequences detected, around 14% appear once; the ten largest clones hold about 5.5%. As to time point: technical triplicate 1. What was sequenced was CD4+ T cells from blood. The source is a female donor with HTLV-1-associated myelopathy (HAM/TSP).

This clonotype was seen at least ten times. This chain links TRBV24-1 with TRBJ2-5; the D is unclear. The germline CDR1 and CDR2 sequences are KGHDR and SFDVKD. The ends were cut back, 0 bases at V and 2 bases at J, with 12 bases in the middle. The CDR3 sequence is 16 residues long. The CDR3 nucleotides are TGTGCCACCAGTGATTTGGAATTCGGCGGTCAAGAGACCCAGTACTTC. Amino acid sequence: CATSDLEFGGQETQYF.

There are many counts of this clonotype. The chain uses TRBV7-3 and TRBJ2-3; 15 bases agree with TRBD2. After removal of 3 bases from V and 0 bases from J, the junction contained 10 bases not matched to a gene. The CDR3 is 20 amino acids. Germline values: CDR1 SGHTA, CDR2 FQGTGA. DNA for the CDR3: TGTGCCAGCAGCTTTTGGACTAGCGGGAGGGAACTACCTAGCACAGATACGCAGTATTTT. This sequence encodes CASSFWTSGRELPSTDTQYF.

Here the CDR3 reads CASSPIPGTTALNTIYF. The CDR3, as DNA: TGTGCCAGCAGTCCGATACCCGGGACAACCGCTTTAAACACCATATATTTT. The chain is built from TRBV28 and TRBJ1-3, with D possibly matching TRBD1 (6 bases). The V gene's germline CDR1 is MDHEN and CDR2 SYDVKM. The CDR3 spans 17 residues. Trimming cost V 5 bases and J 6 bases, with 23 bases left between them. Full variable domain (missing parts from reference TRBV28 and TRBJ1-3): DVKVTQSSRYLVKRTGEKVFLECVQDMDHENMFWYRQDPGLGLRLIYFSYDVKMKEKGDIPEGYSVSREKKERFSLILESASTNQTSMYLCASSPIPGTTALNTIYFGEGSWLTVV.

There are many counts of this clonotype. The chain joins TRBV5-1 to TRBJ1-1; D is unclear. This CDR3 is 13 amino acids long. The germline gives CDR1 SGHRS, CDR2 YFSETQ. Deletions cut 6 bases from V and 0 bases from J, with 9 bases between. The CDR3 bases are TGCGCCAGCAAAGTGTACATGAACACTGAAGCTTTCTTT. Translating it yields CASKVYMNTEAFF.

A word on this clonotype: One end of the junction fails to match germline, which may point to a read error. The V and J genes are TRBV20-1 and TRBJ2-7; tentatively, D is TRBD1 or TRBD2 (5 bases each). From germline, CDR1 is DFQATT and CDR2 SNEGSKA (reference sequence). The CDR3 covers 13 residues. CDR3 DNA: TGCAGTGCTCAGAGGGACGGCCACTACGAGAAGTACTTC. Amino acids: CSAQRDGHYEKYF.

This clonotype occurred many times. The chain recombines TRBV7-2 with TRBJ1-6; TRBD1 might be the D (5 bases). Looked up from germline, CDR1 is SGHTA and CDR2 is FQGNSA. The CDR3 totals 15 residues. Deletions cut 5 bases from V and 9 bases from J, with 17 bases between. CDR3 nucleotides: TGTGCCAGCAGCAGCGACGGGGCCGTTGGTTCACCCCTCCACTTT. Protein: CASSSDGAVGSPLHF.

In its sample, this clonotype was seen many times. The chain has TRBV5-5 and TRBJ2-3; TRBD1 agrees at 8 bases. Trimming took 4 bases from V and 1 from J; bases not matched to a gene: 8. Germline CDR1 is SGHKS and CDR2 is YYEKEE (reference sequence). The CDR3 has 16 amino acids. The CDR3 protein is CASSHDRGDRTDTQYF. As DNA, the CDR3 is TGTGCCAGCAGCCACGACAGGGGAGACCGCACAGATACGCAGTATTTT.

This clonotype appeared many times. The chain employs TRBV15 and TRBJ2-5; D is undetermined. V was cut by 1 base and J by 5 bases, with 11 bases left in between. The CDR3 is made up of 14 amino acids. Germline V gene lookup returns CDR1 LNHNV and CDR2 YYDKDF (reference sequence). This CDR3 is CATSRGGGWETQYF. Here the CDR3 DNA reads TGTGCCACCAGCAGAGGCGGCGGTTGGGAGACCCAGTACTTC.

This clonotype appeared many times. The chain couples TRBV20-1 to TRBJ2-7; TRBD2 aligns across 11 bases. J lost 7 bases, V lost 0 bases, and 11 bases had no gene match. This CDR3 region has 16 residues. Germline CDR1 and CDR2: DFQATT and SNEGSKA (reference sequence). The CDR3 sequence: CSARDRPTSGRSEQYF. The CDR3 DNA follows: TGCAGTGCTAGAGATAGACCCACTAGCGGGAGATCTGAGCAGTACTTC.

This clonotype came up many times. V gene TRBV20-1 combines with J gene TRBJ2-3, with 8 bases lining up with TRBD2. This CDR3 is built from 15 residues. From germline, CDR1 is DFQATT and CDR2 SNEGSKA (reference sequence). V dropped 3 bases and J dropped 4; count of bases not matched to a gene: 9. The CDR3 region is CSARGGAGGPDTQYF. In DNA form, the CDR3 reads TGCAGTGCTAGGGGAGGGGCGGGGGGCCCAGATACGCAGTATTTT.

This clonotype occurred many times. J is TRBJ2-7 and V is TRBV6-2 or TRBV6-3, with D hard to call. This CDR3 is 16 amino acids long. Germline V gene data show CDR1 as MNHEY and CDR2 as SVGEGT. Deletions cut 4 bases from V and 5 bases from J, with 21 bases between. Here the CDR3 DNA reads TGTGCCAGCAGTTCGATAAAGGACGGATCCCCCCACGAGCAGTACTTC. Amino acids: CASSSIKDGSPHEQYF.

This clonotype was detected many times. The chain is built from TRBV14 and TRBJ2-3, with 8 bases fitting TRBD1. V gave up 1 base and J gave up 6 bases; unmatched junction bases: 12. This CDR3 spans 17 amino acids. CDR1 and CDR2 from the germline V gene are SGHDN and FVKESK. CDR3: CASSQVGGTGLVDTQYF. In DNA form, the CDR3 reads TGTGCCAGCAGCCAAGTTGGAGGGACAGGCCTAGTGGATACGCAGTATTTT.

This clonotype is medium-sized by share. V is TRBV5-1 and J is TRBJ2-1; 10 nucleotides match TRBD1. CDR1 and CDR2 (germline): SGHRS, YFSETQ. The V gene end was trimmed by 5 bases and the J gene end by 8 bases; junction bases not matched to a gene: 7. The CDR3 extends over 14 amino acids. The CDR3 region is CASSFRTGGYEQFF. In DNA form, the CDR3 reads TGCGCCAGCAGTTTCAGGACAGGGGGATATGAGCAGTTCTTC. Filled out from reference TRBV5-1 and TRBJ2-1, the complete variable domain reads KAGVTQTPRYLIKTRGQQVTLSCSPISGHRSVSWYQQTPGQGLQFLFEYFSETQRNKGNFPGRFSGRQFSNSRSEMNVSTLELGDSALYLCASSFRTGGYEQFFGPGTRLTVL.

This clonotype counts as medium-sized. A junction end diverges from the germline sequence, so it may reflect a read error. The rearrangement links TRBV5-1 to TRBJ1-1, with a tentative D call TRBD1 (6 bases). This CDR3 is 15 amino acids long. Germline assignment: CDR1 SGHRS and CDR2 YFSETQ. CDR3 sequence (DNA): TGCGCCAGCAGATTGGGAGGACAGATTAACACTGAAGCTTTCTTT. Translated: CASRLGGQINTEAFF.

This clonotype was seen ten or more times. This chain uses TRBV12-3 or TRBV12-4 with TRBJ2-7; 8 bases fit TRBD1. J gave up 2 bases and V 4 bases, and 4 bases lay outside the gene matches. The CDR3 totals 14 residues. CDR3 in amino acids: CASSSGTGTYEQYF. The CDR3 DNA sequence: TGTGCCAGCAGTTCAGGGACAGGAACCTACGAGCAGTACTTC.

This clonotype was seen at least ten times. The chain's CDR3 is CASSPRLAGSTDTQYF. CDR3 nucleotide sequence: TGCGCCAGCAGCCCCAGACTAGCAGGAAGCACAGATACGCAGTATTTT. V gene TRBV5-1 combines with J gene TRBJ2-3; 7 nucleotides line up with TRBD2. This CDR3 comprises 16 residues. V dropped 4 bases and J dropped 0; count of bases not matched to a gene: 8. Germline V gives CDR1 SGHRS, CDR2 YFSETQ.

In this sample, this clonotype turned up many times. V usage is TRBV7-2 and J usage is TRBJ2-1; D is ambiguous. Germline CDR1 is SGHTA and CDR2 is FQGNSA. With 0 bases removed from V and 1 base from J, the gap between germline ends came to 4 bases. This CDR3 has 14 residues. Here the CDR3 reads CASSLAGSYNEQFF. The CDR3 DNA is TGTGCCAGCAGCTTAGCGGGATCCTACAATGAGCAGTTCTTC.

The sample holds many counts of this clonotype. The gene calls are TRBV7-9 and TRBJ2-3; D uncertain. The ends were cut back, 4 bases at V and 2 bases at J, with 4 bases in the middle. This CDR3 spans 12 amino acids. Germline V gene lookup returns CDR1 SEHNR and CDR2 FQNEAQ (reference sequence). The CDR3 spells CASSYDTDTQYF. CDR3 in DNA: TGTGCCAGCAGCTACGACACAGATACGCAGTATTTT.

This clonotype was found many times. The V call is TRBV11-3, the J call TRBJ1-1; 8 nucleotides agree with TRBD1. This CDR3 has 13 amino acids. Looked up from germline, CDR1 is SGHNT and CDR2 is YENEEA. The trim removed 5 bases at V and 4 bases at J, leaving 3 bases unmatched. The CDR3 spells CASSATGGTEAFF. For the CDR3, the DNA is TGTGCCAGCAGCGCAACAGGGGGCACTGAAGCTTTCTTT. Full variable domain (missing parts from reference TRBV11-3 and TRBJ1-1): EAGVVQSPRYKIIEKKQPVAFWCNPISGHNTLYWYLQNLGQGPELLIRYENEEAVDDSQLPKDRFSAERLKGVDSTLKIQPAELGDSAVYLCASSATGGTEAFFGQGTRLTVV.

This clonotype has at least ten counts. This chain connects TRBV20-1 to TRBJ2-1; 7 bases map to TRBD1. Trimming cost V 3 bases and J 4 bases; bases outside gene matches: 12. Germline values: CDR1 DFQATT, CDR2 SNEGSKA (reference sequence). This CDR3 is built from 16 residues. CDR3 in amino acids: CSASPIRDSLYNEQFF. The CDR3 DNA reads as TGCAGTGCTAGTCCGATCCGGGACAGTCTGTACAATGAGCAGTTCTTC.